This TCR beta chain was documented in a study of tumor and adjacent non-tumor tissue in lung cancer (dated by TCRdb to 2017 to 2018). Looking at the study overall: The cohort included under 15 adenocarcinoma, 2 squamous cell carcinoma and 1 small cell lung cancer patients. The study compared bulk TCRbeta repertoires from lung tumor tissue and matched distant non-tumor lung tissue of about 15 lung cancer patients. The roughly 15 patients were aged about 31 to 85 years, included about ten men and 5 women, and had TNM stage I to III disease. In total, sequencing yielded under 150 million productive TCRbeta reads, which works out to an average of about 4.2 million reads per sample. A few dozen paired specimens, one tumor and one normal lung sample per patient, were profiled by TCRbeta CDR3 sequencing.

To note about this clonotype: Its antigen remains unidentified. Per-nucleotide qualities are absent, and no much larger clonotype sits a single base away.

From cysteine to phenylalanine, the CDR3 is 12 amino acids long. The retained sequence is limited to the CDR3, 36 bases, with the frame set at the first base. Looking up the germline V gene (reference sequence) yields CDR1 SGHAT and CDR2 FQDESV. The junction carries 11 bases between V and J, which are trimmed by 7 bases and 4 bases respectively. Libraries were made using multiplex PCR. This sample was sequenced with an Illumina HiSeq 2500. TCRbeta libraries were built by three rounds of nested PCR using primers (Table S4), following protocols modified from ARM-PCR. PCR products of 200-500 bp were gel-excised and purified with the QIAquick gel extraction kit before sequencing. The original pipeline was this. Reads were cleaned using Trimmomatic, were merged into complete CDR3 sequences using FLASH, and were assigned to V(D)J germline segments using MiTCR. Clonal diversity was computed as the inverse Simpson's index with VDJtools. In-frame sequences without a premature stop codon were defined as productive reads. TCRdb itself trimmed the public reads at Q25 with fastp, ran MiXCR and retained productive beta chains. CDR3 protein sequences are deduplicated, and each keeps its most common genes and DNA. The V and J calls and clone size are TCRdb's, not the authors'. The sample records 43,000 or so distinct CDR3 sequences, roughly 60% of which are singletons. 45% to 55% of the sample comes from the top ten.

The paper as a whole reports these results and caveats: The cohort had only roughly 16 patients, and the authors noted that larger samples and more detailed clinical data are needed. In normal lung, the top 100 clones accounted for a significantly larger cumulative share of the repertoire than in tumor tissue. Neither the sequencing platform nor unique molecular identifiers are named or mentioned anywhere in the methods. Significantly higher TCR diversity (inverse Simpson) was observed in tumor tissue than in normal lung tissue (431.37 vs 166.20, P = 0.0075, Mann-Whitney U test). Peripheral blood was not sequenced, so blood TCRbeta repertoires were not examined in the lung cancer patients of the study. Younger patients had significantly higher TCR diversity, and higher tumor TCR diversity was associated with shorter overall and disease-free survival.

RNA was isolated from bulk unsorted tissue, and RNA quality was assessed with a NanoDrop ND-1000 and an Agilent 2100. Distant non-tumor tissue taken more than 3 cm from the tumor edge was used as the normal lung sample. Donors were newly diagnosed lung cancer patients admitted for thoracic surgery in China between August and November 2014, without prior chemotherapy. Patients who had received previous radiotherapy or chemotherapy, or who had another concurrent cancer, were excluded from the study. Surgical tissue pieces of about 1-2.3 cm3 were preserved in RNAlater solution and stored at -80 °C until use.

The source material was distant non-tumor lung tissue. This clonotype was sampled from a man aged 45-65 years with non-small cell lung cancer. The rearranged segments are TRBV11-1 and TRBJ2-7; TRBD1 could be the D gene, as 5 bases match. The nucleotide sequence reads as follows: TGTGCCAGCAACACCGCAGGGTACGAGCAGTACTTC. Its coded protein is CASNTAGYEQYF.